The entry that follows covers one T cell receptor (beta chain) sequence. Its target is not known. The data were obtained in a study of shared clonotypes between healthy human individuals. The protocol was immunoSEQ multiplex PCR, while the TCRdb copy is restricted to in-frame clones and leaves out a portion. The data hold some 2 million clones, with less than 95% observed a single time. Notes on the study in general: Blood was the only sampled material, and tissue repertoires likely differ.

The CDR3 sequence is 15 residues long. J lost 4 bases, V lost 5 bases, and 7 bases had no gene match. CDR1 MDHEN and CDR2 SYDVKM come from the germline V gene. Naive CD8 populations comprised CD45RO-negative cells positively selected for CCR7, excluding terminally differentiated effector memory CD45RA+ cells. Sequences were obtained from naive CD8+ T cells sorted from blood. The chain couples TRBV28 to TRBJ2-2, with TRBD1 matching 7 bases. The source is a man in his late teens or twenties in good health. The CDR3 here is CASSPGTDITGELFF. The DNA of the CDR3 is TGTGCCAGCAGTCCCGGGACAGATATCACCGGGGAGCTGTTTTTT.